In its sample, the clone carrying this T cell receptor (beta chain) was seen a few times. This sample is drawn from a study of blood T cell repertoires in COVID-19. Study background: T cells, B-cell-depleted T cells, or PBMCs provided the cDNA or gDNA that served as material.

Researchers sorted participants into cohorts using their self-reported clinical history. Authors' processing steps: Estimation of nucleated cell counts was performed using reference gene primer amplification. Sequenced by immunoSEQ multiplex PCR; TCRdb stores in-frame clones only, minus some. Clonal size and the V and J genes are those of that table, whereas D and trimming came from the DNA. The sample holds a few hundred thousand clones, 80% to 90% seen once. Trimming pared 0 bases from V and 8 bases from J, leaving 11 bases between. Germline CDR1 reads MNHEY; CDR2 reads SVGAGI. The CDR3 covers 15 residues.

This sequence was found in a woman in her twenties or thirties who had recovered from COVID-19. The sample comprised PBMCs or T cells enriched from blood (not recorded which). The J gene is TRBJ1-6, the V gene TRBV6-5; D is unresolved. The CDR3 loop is CASSYSRFLDSPLHF. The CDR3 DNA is TGTGCCAGCAGTTACTCCCGGTTTCTTGATTCACCCCTCCACTTT.